The source of this T cell receptor beta chain is a study of cytomegalovirus exposure and HLA in healthy donors. Study summary: The use of the same platform for the roughly 110 validation repertoires and the 650 to 850 first-cohort repertoires was reported by a later analysis. General study findings and limits: The study flagged 150 to 200 TCR beta chains as cytomegalovirus-associated. Later, an analysis found that TCR clusters from the first cohort tended to co-occur in the 120 or so validation repertoires.

The protocol was immunoSEQ multiplex PCR, while the TCRdb copy is restricted to in-frame clones and leaves out a portion. The table lists under 150,000 clones, about 90% of them singletons. Germline V gene lookup returns CDR1 MDHEN and CDR2 SYDVKM. The CDR3 is 15 amino acids. The junction had 2 bases not matched to a gene; V was cut back by 4 bases and J by 0 bases. Of note for this clone: Its antigen remains unknown.

Sequencing was carried out using PBMCs. The receptor was derived from a man between 18 and 35 years old in good health and CMV-seronegative. The rearrangement joins TRBV28 to TRBJ2-7, with 11 bases fitting TRBD1. Here the CDR3 DNA reads TGTGCCAGCAGTTCCGGGACAGGGGGCTCCTACGAGCAGTACTTC. Residues: CASSSGTGGSYEQYF.